A single T cell receptor beta chain is shown here with its context. As yet, its antigen is unknown. The entry originates in a study of vaccination and CD4 T cells after COVID-19. Trimming took 6 bases from V and 4 from J; bases not matched to a gene: 8. The CDR3 totals 13 residues. Germline V gives CDR1 SQVTM, CDR2 ANQGSEA. CD4+ T cells that had been cultured provided DNA sequenced with the Oncomine TCR Beta short-read assay. TCRdb re-analysed the PCR reads in MiXCR, keeping a single row per CDR3 protein. Of approximately 19,000 distinct CDR3 sequences in the sample, 45% to 60% are singletons; the top ten hold approximately 5.9%. The treatment is: approximately nine-day PBMC culture with coronavirus spike peptide pools or control peptides (ViraFEST assay).

The TCR originated in a human donor who had recovered from COVID-19. Sample: CD4+ T cells from blood, cultured in vitro. The chain recombines TRBV29-1 with TRBJ1-1; the match to TRBD1 covers 7 bases. The CDR3 nucleotides read TGCAGCGTGGCCCAGGGGGGCGGCACTGAAGCTTTCTTT. As protein: CSVAQGGGTEAFF.